One and the same sample provided the 19 T cell receptor beta chains below, sequenced in a study of post-analysis software for immune sequencing data. Study-level results: In patients, TRBV5-6, TRBV5-1 and TRBV20-1 belonged to five or six TRBV segments found more frequently than in controls.

TCR beta cDNA libraries had unique molecular identifiers. TCRdb re-derived calls from the PCR reads in MiXCR, one entry per CDR3 protein. This sample has 350,000 to 450,000 distinct CDR3 sequences; about 39% occur once, and the top ten carry 6% to 9%. No antigen is known for these receptors. The sample taken for sequencing was blood. All receptors come from a girl aged 2-10 years with multiple sclerosis.

The chain couples TRBV5-6 to TRBJ1-2, with no clear D. The CDR3 is made up of 16 amino acids. CDR1 SGHDT and CDR2 YYEEEE come from the germline V gene. Trimming pared 4 bases from V and 4 bases from J, leaving 20 bases between. As DNA, the CDR3 is TGTGCCAGCAGCCCCCCATCTTCGTCTAGTACCTATGGCTACACCTTC. Its protein product is CASSPPSSSSTYGYTF.

This chain connects TRBV14 to TRBJ2-3, with D unclear. V dropped 10 bases and J dropped 1 base, with 15 bases sitting between them. Germline V gives CDR1 SGHDN, CDR2 FVKESK. The CDR3 extends over 14 amino acids. CDR3 residues: CATPVTHGTDTQYF. DNA for the CDR3: TGTGCCACCCCTGTTACTCATGGCACAGATACGCAGTATTTT.

CDR3 loop: CASNMGTLDQPQHF. CDR3 nucleotides: TGTGCCAGCAACATGGGGACACTAGATCAGCCCCAGCATTTT. V is TRBV9 and J is TRBJ1-5, with a tentative D call TRBD1 (6 bases). CDR1 and CDR2 from the germline V gene are SGDLS and YYNGEE. CDR3 length: 14 residues. V lost 6 bases to trimming and J lost 5 bases, with 15 bases between them.

V and J are TRBV5-1 and TRBJ2-6; weak D call: TRBD1 (5 bases). Trimming left V 1 base short and J 2 bases short, with 13 bases between. Germline V CDR1 and CDR2: SGHRS, YFSETQ. The CDR3 is made up of 17 amino acids. The CDR3 nucleotides are TGCGCCAGCAGCTTGACAGGATCCAGCCCTGGGGCCAACGTCCTGACTTTC. This encodes CASSLTGSSPGANVLTF.

This chain uses TRBV29-1 with TRBJ2-5; D possibly uses TRBD1 or TRBD2 (6 bases each). The J call may be incorrect, as the DNA end agrees better with TRBJ2-7. Per germline, CDR1 SQVTM and CDR2 ANQGSEA. The CDR3 has 15 amino acids. The CDR3 region is CNVEARGDSSYEQYF. The CDR3 coding sequence is TGCAACGTAGAGGCGAGGGGGGATAGCTCCTACGAGCAGTACTTC.

This clonotype was picked up a small number of times. The genes are TRBV20-1 and TRBJ1-2; D unclear. The V gene's germline CDR1 is DFQATT and CDR2 SNEGSKA (reference sequence). CDR3 length: 8 residues. The CDR3 sequence: CRVGGYTF. Here the CDR3 DNA reads TGCAGGGTCGGAGGCTACACCTTC.

At least ten counts were recorded for this clonotype. The chain links TRBV29-1 to TRBJ2-5, with 9 bases matching TRBD2. J lost 5 bases, V lost 4 bases, and 8 bases had no gene match. CDR1 and CDR2 from the germline V gene are SQVTM and ANQGSEA. This CDR3 has 14 residues. The CDR3 reads CSVVRREGLETQYF. The CDR3 bases are TGCAGCGTTGTTAGGCGGGAGGGCCTCGAGACCCAGTACTTC.

This clonotype has only a few counts. The chain carries TRBV7-2 and TRBJ2-1; 8 nucleotides agree with TRBD2. The CDR3 runs 19 residues. Looked up from germline, CDR1 is SGHTA and CDR2 is FQGNSA. The junction had 18 bases not matched to a gene; V was cut back by 1 base and J by 7 bases. The CDR3 region is CASSLVGRDVGRAGNEQFF. The DNA for the CDR3 is TGTGCCAGCAGCTTAGTAGGGAGGGATGTCGGGAGGGCCGGAAATGAGCAGTTCTTC. Filled out from reference TRBV7-2 and TRBJ2-1, the complete variable domain reads GAGVSQSPSNKVTEKGKDVELRCDPISGHTALYWYRQSLGQGLEFLIYFQGNSAPDKSGLPSDRFSAERTGGSVSTLTIQRTQQEDSAVYLCASSLVGRDVGRAGNEQFFGPGTRLTVL.

This clonotype was observed a handful of times. The rearrangement joins TRBV12-3 or TRBV12-4 to TRBJ2-1; D not certain. CDR3 length equals 12 residues. Trimming pared 7 bases from V and 10 bases from J, leaving 14 bases between. CDR3 sequence reads: CASTKIVGEQFF. CDR3 bases: TGTGCCAGCACCAAGATCGTGGGGGAGCAGTTCTTC.

There are a few counts of this clonotype. The chain combines TRBV5-1 with TRBJ2-1; D is unclear. This CDR3 is 16 amino acids long. Germline V CDR1 and CDR2: SGHRS, YFSETQ. V dropped 4 bases and J dropped 0 bases, with 14 bases sitting between them. Here the CDR3 reads CASSPPDTSSYNEQFF. CDR3 in DNA: TGCGCCAGCAGCCCCCCCGACACGAGCTCCTACAATGAGCAGTTCTTC.

The chain has TRBV20-1 and TRBJ2-1; possible D gene TRBD2, 5 bases. The CDR3 contains 15 residues. The germline V and J ends were trimmed by 6 bases and 0 bases, with 15 bases remaining between them. The germline V gene encodes CDR1 DFQATT and CDR2 SNEGSKA (reference sequence). The CDR3 nucleotides read TGCAGTGCACCGGGAACTGCACGCTCCTACAATGAGCAGTTCTTC. This codes for CSAPGTARSYNEQFF.

Of note for this clonotype: Sequence at one end of the junction differs from germline and may be a read error. CDR3 sequence reads: CVSSFNGQESWNEQFF. CDR3 bases: TGTGTCAGCAGCTTTAATGGGCAAGAGTCGTGGAATGAGCAGTTCTTC. The chain has TRBV11-2 and TRBJ2-1, with D hard to call. This CDR3 region has 16 residues. Germline V CDR1 and CDR2: SGHAT, FQNNGV.

This clonotype was observed a few times. V is TRBV6-6 and J is TRBJ2-5, with a tentative D call TRBD2 (6 bases). The CDR3 is made up of 16 amino acids. Germline V gives CDR1 MNHNY, CDR2 SVGAGI (reference sequence). V lost 2 bases and J 1 base, leaving 14 bases between the germline ends. As DNA, the CDR3 is TGTGCCAGCAGTTACCTAGCGAGTAGATTCCAAGAGACCCAGTACTTC. Its translation: CASSYLASRFQETQYF.

The chain recombines TRBV7-2 with TRBJ2-3; a weak D match, TRBD1 (5 bases). The V gene lost 5 bases and the J gene lost 6 bases, with 15 bases spanning the gap. There are 14 residues in the CDR3. Germline V lookup: CDR1 SGHTA, CDR2 FQGNSA. The CDR3 sequence: CASSLRVLGDTQYF. The CDR3 DNA reads as TGTGCCAGCAGCCTCAGGGTTTTAGGGGATACGCAGTATTTT.

This clonotype was detected only a few times. The gene calls are TRBV5-8 and TRBJ2-5; possibly TRBD1 for D (7 bases). The CDR3 is 18 residues long. V lost 1 base to trimming and J lost 5 bases, with 24 bases between them. Germline CDR1 is SGHTS and CDR2 is YDEGEE. The CDR3 loop reads CASSLLIGAWRGPETQYF. Here the CDR3 DNA reads TGTGCCAGCAGCTTGCTGATCGGGGCTTGGAGGGGGCCGGAGACCCAGTACTTC.

The V and J genes are TRBV10-3 and TRBJ1-2; the match to TRBD1 covers 7 bases. The CDR3 loop spans 14 amino acids. CDR1 and CDR2 from the germline V gene are ENHRY and SYGVKD. Trimming took 6 bases from V and 1 from J; bases not matched to a gene: 5. The CDR3 DNA is TGTGCCATCAGCATGGGACAGAGTAACTATGGCTACACCTTC. It is translated as CAISMGQSNYGYTF.

V usage is TRBV6-6 and J usage is TRBJ2-7; 10 positions agree with TRBD1. V gave up 6 bases and J gave up 0 bases; unmatched junction bases: 5. Germline values: CDR1 MNHNY, CDR2 SVGAGI (reference sequence). The CDR3 is 15 residues long. CDR3 in amino acids: CASRTDRGPSYEQYF. The CDR3 coding sequence is TGTGCCAGCAGAACCGACAGGGGGCCCTCCTACGAGCAGTACTTC.

This clonotype was counted only a few times. This chain uses TRBV28 with TRBJ1-5; the D is unclear. Germline values: CDR1 MDHEN, CDR2 SYDVKM. V gave up 7 bases and J gave up 0 bases, with 19 bases separating them. The CDR3 totals 17 residues. The CDR3: CASTSDTQMHSNQPQHF. CDR3 nucleotide sequence: TGTGCCAGCACCTCAGACACCCAAATGCATAGCAATCAGCCCCAGCATTTT.

V and J are TRBV24-1 and TRBJ2-1, with 8 bases identical to TRBD2. This CDR3 contains 15 residues. V was pared by 4 bases and J by 7 bases, with 8 bases of the junction left unmatched. From germline, CDR1 is KGHDR and CDR2 SFDVKD. CDR3 protein: CATSDPTSVWNEQFF. The CDR3 coding sequence is TGTGCCACCAGTGACCCGACTAGCGTCTGGAATGAGCAGTTCTTC.